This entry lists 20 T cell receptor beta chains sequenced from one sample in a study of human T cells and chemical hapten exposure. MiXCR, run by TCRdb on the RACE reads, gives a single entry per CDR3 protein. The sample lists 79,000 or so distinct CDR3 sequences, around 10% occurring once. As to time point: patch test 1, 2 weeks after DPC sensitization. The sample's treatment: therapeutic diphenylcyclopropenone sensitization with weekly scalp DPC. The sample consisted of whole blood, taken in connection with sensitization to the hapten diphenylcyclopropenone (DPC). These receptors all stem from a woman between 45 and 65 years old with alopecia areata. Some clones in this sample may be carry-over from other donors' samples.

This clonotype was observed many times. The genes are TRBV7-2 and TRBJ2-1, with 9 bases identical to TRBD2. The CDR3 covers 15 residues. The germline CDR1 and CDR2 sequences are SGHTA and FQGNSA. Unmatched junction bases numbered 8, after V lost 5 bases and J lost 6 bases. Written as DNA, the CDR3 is TGTGCCAGCAGCGCCAGTAGCGGGAGTTTCAATGAGCAGTTCTTC. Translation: CASSASSGSFNEQFF.

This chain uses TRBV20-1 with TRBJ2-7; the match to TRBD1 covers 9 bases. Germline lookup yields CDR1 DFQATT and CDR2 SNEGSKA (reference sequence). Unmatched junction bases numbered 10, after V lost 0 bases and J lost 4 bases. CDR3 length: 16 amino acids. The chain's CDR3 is CSAREPRGQGNYEQYF. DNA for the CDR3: TGCAGTGCTAGAGAGCCCAGGGGACAGGGAAATTACGAGCAGTACTTC.

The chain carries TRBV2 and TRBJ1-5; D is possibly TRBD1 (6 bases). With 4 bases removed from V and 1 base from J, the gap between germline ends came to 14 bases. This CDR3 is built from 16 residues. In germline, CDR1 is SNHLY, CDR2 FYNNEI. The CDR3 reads CASSAGAGTSNQPQHF. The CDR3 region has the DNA TGTGCCAGCAGTGCGGGGGCCGGGACCAGCAATCAGCCCCAGCATTTT.

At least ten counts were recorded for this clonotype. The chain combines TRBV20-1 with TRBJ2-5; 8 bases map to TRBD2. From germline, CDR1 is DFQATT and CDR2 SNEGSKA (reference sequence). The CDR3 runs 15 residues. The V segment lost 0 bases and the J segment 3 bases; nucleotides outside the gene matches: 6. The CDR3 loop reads CSAREPGGVKETQYF. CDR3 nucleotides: TGCAGTGCTAGAGAACCGGGAGGGGTTAAAGAGACCCAGTACTTC.

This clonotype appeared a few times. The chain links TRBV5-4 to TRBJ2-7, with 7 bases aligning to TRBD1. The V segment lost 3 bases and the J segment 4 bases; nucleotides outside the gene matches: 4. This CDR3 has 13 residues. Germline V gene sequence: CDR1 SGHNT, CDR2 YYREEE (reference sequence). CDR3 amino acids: CASSSGQSYEQYF. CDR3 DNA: TGTGCCAGCAGCTCGGGACAGAGTTACGAGCAGTACTTC.

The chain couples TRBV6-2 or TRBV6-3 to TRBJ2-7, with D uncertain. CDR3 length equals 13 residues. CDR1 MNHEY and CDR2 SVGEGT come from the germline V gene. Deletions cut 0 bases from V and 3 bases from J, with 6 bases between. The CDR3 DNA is TGTGCCAGCAGTTACTCGGGTTACTACGAGCAGTACTTC. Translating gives CASSYSGYYEQYF.

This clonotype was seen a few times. In DNA form, the CDR3 reads TGTGCCAGCAGGACTAGCGGGAACTACGAGCAGTACTTC. Translated: CASRTSGNYEQYF. The chain recombines TRBV28 with TRBJ2-7; TRBD2 agrees at 11 bases. Germline lookup yields CDR1 MDHEN and CDR2 SYDVKM. The CDR3 has 13 residues. With V trimmed by 6 bases and J by 3 bases, 1 base remained unmatched.

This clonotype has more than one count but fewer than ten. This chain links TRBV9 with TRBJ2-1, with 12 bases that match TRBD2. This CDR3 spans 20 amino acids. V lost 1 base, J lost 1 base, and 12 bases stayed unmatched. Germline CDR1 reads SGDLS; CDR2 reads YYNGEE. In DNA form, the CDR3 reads TGTGCCAGCAGCGTAATGTCCGGACTAGCGGGAAGCCCTTCCTACAATGAGCAGTTCTTC. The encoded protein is CASSVMSGLAGSPSYNEQFF. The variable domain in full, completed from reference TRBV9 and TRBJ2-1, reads DSGVTQTPKHLITATGQRVTLRCSPRSGDLSVYWYQQSLDQGLQFLIQYYNGEERAKGNILERFSAQQFPDLHSELNLSSLELGDSALYFCASSVMSGLAGSPSYNEQFFGPGTRLTVL.

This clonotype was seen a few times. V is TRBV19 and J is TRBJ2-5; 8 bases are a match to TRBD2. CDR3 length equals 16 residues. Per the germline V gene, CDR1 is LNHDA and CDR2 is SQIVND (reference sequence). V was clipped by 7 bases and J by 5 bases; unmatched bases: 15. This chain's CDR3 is CASTPGLAPKAETQYF. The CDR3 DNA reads TGTGCCAGTACCCCTGGACTAGCTCCGAAGGCGGAGACCCAGTACTTC.

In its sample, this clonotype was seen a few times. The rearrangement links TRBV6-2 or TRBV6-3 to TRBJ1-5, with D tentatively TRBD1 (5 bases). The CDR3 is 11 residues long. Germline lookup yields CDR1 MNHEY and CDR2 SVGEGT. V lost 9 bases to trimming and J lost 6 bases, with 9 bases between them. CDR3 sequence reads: CARQGIQPQHF. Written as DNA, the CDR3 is TGTGCCAGGCAGGGAATTCAGCCCCAGCATTTT.

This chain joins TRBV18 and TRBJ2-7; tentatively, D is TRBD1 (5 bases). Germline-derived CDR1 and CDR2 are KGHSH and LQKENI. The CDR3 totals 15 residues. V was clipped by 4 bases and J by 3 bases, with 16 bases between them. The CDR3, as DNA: TGTGCCAGCTCACGAGCCCAGGGCGAATACTACGAGCAGTACTTC. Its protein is CASSRAQGEYYEQYF.

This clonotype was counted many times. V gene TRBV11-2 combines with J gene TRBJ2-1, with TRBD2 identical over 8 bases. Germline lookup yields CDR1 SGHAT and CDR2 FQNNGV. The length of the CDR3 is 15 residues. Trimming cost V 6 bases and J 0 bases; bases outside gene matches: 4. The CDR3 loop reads CASSSSGPSYNEQFF. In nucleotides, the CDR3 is TGTGCCAGCAGTTCTAGCGGGCCCTCCTACAATGAGCAGTTCTTC.

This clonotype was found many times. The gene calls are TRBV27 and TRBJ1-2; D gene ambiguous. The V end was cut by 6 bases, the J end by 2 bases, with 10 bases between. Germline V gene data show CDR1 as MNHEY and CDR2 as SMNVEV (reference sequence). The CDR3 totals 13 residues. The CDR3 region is CASRSPANYGYTF. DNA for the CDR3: TGTGCCAGCAGATCCCCAGCAAACTATGGCTACACCTTC.

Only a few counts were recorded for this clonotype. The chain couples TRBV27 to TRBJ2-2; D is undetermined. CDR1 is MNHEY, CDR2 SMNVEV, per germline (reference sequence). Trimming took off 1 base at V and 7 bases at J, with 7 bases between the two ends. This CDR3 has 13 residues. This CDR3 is CASSLWGIGELFF. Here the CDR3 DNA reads TGTGCCAGCAGTTTATGGGGTATCGGGGAGCTGTTTTTT.

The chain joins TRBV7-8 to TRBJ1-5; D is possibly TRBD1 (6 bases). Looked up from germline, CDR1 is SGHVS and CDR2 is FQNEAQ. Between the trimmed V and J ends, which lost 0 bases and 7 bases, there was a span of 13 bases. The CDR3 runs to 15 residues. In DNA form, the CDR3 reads TGTGCCAGCAGCTTAGCCGGCAGGGGCGAACAGCCCCAGCATTTT. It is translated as CASSLAGRGEQPQHF.

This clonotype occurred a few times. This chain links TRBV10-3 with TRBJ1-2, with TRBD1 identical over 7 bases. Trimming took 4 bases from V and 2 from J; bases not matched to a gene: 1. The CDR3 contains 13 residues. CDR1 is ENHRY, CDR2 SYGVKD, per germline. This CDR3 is CAISGDRNYGYTF. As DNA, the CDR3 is TGTGCCATCAGTGGGGACAGAAACTATGGCTACACCTTC.

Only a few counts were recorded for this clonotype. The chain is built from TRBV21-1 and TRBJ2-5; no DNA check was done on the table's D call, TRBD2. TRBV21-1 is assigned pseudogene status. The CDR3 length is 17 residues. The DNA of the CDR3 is TGTGCCAGCAGCAAAGTTTGGGAGGCCCCCGCCAAAGAGACCCAGTACTTC. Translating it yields CASSKVWEAPAKETQYF.

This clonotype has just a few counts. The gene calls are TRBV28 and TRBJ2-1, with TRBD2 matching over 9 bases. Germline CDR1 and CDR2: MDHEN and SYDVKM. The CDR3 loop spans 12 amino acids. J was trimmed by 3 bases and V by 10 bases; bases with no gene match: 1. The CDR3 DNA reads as TGTGCCACTAGCGGGAACTACAATGAGCAGTTCTTC. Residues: CATSGNYNEQFF. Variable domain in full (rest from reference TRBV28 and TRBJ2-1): DVKVTQSSRYLVKRTGEKVFLECVQDMDHENMFWYRQDPGLGLRLIYFSYDVKMKEKGDIPEGYSVSREKKERFSLILESASTNQTSMYLCATSGNYNEQFFGPGTRLTVL.

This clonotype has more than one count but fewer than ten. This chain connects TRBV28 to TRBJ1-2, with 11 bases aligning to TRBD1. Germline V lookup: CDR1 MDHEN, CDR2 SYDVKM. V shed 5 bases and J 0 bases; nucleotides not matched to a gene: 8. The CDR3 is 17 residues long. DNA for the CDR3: TGTGCCAGCAGTCCCGTTGGACAGGGGGCCTCTAACTATGGCTACACCTTC. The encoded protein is CASSPVGQGASNYGYTF.

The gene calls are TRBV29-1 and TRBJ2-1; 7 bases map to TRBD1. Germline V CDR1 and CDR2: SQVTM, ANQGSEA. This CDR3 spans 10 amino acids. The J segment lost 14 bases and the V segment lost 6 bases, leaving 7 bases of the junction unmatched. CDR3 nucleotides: TGCAGCGTAAAAACCGGGACAGAGTTCTTC. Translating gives CSVKTGTEFF.